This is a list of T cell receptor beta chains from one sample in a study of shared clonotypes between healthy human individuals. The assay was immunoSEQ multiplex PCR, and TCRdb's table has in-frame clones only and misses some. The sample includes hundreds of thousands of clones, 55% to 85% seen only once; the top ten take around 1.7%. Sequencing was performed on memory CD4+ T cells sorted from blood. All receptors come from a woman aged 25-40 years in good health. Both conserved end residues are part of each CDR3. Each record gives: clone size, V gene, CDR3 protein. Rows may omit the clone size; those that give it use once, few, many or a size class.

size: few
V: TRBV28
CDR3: CASSISGTSGNTIYF

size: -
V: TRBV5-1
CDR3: CASRLTQGARTEAFF

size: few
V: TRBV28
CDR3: CASGKLAGVGNEQFF

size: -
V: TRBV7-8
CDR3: CASSLVAGTWDTEAFF

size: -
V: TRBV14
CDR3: CASSRLVVGGELFF

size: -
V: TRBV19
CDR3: CASSRTSTDGYTF

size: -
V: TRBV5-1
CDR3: CASSKGTVTANYGYTF

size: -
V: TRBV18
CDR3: CASSTRDASNQPQHF

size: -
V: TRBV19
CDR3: CASAPGTGTEKLFF

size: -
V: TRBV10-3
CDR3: CAISDGVRGNTEAFF

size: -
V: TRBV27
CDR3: CASSLGQGTDTQYF

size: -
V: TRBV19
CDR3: CASSPGQGAAGETQYF

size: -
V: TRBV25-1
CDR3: CASSQPGGRGGELFF

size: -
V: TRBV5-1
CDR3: CASSTAPHSYEQYF

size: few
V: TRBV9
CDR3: CASSVARVGKMNTEAFF

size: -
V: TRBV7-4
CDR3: CASSSCTSSQSRANVLTF

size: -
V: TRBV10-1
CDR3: CANVGLGSSYGYTF

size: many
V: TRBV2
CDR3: CASSEITRRGQPQHF

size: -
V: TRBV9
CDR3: CASSVRNGGTQYF

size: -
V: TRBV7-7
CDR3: CASSWGAGGETGELFF

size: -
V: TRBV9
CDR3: CASSVAQQANYGYTF

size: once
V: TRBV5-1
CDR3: CASSEGFTQETQYF

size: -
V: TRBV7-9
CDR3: CASRSTRGANVLTF

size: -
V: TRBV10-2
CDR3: CASEPGGYEQYF

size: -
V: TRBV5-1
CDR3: CASSPYEQGRDEKLFF

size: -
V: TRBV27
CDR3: CASSLRPEGSYEQYF

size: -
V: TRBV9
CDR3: CASSASGTATYNEQFF

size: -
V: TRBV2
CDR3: CASNLRDRGNNEQFF

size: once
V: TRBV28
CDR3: CASSFPPTLGYQSLIEAFF

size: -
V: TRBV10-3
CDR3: CAIGHLDPGNTIYF

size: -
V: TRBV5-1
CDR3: CASSLAPGTGTTDTQYF

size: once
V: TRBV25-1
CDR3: CASSESVAGLEKLFF

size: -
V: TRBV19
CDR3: CARKGRVNTEAFF

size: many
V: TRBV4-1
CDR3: CASSHVGAYEQYF

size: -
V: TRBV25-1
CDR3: CASSESPPKTQYF

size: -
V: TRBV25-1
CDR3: CASSEMENSPLHF

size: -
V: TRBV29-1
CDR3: CSVGRDGGTEAFF

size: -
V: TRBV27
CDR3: CASSPSVRGWNEKLFF

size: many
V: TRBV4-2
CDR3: CASSQEVRETQYF

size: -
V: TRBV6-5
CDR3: CASRAQGSDTQYF

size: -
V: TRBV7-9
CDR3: CASSSLVRQYF

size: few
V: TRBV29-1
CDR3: CSVGAGGGPDTQYF

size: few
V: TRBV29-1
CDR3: CSVLDSTNYGYTF

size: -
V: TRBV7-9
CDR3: CASSGGTGRFQPQHF

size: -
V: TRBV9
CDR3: CASSVATGTNEKLFF

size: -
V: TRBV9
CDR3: CASSVGKEDYGYTF

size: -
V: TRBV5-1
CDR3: CASSVPGTGARDAFF

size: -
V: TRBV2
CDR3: CASSEEGVGEQFF

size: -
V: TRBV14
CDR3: CASSQEAGSGEQYF

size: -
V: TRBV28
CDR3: CASSDSGTPGTIYF

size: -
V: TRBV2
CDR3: CASQEPRRTYTDTQYF

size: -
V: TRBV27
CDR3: CASSLLGYGYTF

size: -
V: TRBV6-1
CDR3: CASSIIRGGSPLHF

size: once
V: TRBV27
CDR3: CASSRMAALNEQFF

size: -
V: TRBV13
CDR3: CASSLGTGRQGDYEQYF

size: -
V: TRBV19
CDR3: CASSPFRGANVLTF